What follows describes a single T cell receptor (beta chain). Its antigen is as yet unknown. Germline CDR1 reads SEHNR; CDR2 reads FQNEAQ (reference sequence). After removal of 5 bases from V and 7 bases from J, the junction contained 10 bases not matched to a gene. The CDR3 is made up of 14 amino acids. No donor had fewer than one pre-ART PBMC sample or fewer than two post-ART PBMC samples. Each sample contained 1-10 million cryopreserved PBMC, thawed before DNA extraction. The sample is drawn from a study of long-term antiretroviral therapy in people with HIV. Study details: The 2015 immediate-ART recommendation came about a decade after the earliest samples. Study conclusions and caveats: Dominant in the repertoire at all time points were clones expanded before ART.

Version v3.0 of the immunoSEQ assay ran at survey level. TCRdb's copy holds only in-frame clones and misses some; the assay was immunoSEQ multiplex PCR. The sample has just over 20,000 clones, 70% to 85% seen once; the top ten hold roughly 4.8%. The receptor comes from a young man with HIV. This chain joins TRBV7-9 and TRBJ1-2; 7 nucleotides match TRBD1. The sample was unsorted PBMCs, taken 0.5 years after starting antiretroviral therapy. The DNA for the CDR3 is TGTGCCAGCAGCGTATTAACAGGGGAGGGTGGCTACACCTTC. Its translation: CASSVLTGEGGYTF.